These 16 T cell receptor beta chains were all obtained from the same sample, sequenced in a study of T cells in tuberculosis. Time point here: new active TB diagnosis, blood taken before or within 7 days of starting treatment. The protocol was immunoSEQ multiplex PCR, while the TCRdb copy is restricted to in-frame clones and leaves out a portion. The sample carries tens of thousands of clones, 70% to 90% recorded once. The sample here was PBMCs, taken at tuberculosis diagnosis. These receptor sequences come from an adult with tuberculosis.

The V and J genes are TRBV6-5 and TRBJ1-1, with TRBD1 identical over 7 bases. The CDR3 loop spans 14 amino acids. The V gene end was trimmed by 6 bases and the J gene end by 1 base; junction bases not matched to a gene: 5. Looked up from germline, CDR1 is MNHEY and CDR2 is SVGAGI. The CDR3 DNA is TGTGCCAGCAGAGTGACAGGGAGGAACACTGAAGCTTTCTTT. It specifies CASRVTGRNTEAFF.

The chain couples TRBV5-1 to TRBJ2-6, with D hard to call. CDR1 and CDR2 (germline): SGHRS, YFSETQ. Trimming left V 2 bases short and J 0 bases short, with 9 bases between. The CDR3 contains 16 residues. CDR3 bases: TGCGCCAGCAGCTTAGTAGCTGTCTCTGGGGCCAACGTCCTGACTTTC. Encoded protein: CASSLVAVSGANVLTF.

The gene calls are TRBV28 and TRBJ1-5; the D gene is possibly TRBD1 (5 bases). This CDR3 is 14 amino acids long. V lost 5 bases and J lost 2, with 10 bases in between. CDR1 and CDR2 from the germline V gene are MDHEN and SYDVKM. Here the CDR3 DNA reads TGTGCCAGCAGTATCTGGGGGGGCAATCAGCCCCAGCATTTT. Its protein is CASSIWGGNQPQHF.

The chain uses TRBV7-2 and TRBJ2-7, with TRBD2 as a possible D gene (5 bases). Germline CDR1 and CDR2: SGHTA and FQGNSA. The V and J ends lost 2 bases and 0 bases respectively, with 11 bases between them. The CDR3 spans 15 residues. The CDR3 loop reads CASSLSRGSSYEQYF. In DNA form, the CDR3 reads TGTGCCAGCAGCTTAAGTCGGGGTAGCTCCTACGAGCAGTACTTC.

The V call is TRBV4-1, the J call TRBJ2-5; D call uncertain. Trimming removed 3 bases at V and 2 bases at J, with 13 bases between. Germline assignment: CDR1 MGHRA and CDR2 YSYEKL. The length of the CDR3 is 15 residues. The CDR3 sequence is CASSQSPTRQETQYF. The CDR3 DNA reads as TGCGCCAGCAGCCAGTCCCCGACTCGTCAAGAGACCCAGTACTTC.

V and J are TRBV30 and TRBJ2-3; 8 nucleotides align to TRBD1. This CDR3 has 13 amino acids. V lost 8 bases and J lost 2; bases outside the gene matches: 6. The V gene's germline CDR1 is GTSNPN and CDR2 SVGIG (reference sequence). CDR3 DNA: TGTGCCGGATGGGACAGGTCCACAGATACGCAGTATTTT. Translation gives CAGWDRSTDTQYF.

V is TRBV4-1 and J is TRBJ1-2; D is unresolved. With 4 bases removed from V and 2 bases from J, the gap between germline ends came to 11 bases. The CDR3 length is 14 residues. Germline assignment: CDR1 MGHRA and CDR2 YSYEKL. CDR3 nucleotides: TGCGCCAGCAGCCTGTTGAGGGTCAACTATGGCTACACCTTC. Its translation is CASSLLRVNYGYTF.

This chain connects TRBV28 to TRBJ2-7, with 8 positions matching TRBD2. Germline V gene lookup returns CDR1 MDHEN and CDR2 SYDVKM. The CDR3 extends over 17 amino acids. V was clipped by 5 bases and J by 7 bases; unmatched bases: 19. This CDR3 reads CASSTPGGARSSGEQYF. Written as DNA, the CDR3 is TGTGCCAGCAGTACACCGGGGGGGGCCCGGTCGTCTGGGGAGCAGTACTTC.

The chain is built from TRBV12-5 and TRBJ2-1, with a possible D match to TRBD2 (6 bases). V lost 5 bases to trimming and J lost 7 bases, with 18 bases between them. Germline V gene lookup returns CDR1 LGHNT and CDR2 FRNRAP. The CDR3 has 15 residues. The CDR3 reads CASGAGTSLSNEQFF. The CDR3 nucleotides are TGTGCTAGTGGTGCCGGGACTTCCCTTTCGAATGAGCAGTTCTTC. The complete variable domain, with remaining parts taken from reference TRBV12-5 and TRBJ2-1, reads DARVTQTPRHKVTEMGQEVTMRCQPILGHNTVFWYRQTMMQGLELLAYFRNRAPLDDSGMPKDRFSAEMPDATLATLKIQPSEPRDSAVYFCASGAGTSLSNEQFFGPGTRLTVL.

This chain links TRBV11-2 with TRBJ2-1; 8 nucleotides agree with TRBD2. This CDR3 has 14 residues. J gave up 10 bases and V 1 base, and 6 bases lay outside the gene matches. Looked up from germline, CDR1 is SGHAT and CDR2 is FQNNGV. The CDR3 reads CASSLAGGPGEQFF. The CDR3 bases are TGTGCCAGCAGCTTAGCGGGAGGGCCGGGGGAGCAGTTCTTC.

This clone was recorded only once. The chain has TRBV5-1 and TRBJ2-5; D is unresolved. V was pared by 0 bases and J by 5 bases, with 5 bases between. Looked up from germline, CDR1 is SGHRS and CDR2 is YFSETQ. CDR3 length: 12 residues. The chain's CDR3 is CASSLDGETQYF. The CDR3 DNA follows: TGCGCCAGCAGCTTGGACGGGGAGACCCAGTACTTC.

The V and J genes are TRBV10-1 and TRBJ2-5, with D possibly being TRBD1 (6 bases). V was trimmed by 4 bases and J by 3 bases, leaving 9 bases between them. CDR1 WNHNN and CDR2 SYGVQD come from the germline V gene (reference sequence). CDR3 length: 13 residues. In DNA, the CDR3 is TGCGCCAGCAGTGGGACAGTAGAAGAGACCCAGTACTTC. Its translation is CASSGTVEETQYF.

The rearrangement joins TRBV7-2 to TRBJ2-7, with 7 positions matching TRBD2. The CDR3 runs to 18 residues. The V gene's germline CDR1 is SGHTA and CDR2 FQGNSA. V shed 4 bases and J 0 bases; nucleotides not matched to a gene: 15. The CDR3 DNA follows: TGTGCCAGCAGCTCCCGAACGCGGCTAGCGGATAGCTCCTACGAGCAGTACTTC. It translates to CASSSRTRLADSSYEQYF. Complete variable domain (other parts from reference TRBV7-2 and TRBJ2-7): GAGVSQSPSNKVTEKGKDVELRCDPISGHTALYWYRQSLGQGLEFLIYFQGNSAPDKSGLPSDRFSAERTGGSVSTLTIQRTQQEDSAVYLCASSSRTRLADSSYEQYFGPGTRLTVT.

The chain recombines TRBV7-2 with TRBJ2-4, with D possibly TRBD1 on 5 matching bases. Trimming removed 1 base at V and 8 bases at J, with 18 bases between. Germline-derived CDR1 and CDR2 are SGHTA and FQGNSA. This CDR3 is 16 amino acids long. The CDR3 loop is CASSLDADSGLDIQYF. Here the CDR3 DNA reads TGTGCCAGCAGCTTAGACGCAGACAGTGGCCTGGACATTCAGTACTTC.

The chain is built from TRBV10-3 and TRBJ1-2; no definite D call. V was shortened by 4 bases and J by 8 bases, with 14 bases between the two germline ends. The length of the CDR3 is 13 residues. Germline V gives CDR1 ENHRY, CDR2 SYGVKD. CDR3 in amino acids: CAISAEGTGGYTF. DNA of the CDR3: TGTGCCATCAGTGCGGAGGGTACGGGCGGCTACACCTTC.

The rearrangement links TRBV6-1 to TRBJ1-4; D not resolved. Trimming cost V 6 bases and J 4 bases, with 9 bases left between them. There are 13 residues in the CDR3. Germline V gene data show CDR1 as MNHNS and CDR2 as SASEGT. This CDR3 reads CASRWALNEKLFF. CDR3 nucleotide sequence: TGTGCCAGCAGATGGGCCCTTAATGAAAAACTGTTTTTT.